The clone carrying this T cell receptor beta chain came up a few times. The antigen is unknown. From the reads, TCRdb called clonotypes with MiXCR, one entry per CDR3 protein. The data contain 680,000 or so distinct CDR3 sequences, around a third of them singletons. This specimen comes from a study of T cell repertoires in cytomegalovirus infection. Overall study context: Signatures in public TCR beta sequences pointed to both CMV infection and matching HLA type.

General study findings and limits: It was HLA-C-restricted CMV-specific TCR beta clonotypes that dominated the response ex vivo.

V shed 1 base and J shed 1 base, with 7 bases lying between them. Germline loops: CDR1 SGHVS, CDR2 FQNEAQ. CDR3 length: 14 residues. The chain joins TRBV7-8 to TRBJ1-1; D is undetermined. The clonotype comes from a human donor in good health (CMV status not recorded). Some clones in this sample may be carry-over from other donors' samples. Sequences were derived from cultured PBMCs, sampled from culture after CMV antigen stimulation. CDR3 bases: TGTGCCAGCAGCTTAGAGGTGGCGAACACTGAAGCTTTCTTT. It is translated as CASSLEVANTEAFF.